One sample yielded the 2 T cell receptor beta chains listed below, sequenced in a study of blood T cell repertoires in COVID-19. Assay used: immunoSEQ multiplex PCR; TCRdb lists only in-frame clones, some missing. The profile covers more than 65,000 clones, with roughly 80% appearing a single time and approximately 10% taken by the ten largest. Sequencing was carried out using peripheral blood. The receptor set was obtained from a woman in her forties or fifties with acute or convalescent COVID-19.

The gene calls are TRBV5-1 and TRBJ1-2, with TRBD1 matching over 11 bases. The CDR3 spans 14 residues. The trim removed 4 bases at V and 7 bases at J, leaving 6 bases unmatched. CDR1 and CDR2 (germline): SGHRS, YFSETQ. The CDR3, as DNA: TGCGCCAGCAGCCTGGGACAGGGGGAAGGTGGCTACACCTTC. It encodes CASSLGQGEGGYTF.

The V and J genes are TRBV29-1 and TRBJ1-1; 7 nucleotides agree with TRBD1. Unmatched junction bases numbered 2, after V lost 6 bases and J lost 7 bases. The CDR3 runs 10 residues. CDR1 is SQVTM and CDR2 is ANQGSEA in the germline V gene. The CDR3: CSVSGGEAFF. The DNA for the CDR3 is TGCAGCGTATCAGGGGGTGAAGCTTTCTTT.